Shown below are 32 T cell receptor beta chains from a single sample sequenced in a study of PD-L1 blockade in urothelial cancer. TCRdb's copy holds only in-frame clones and misses some; the assay was immunoSEQ multiplex PCR. The sample yields under 45,000 clones, 82% seen once. Specimen: PBMCs, collected around atezolizumab (anti-PD-L1) treatment. The source is a man aged 55 to 70 with urothelial cancer.

The gene calls are TRBV6-1 and TRBJ2-7; TRBD2 might be the D (5 bases). V dropped 8 bases and J dropped 2 bases, with 16 bases sitting between them. The CDR3 spans 14 residues. Germline values: CDR1 MNHNS, CDR2 SASEGT. The CDR3 DNA follows: TGTGCCAGCGGGAGTTCTGGCGCCACCTACGAGCAGTACTTC. Its protein product is CASGSSGATYEQYF.

This rearrangement joins TRBV27 to TRBJ2-3; 7 nucleotides align to TRBD2. The CDR3 contains 16 residues. The J segment lost 1 base and the V segment lost 2 bases, leaving 6 bases of the junction unmatched. Germline values: CDR1 MNHEY, CDR2 SMNVEV (reference sequence). CDR3 loop: CASSLERGFGTDTQYF. CDR3 nucleotide sequence: TGTGCCAGCAGTTTAGAGCGGGGATTTGGCACAGATACGCAGTATTTT.

The chain links TRBV6-5 to TRBJ2-2; the D gene is possibly TRBD2 (7 bases). Looked up from germline, CDR1 is MNHEY and CDR2 is SVGAGI. V shed 2 bases and J shed 7 bases, with 14 bases lying between them. The CDR3 runs to 15 residues. The CDR3 sequence is CASSYGGGAGGELFF. The CDR3 DNA reads as TGTGCCAGCAGTTACGGTGGGGGGGCTGGCGGGGAGCTGTTTTTT.

The chain has TRBV19 and TRBJ2-3; 8 positions agree with TRBD2. The CDR3 has 16 residues. The J segment lost 2 bases and the V segment lost 5 bases, leaving 9 bases of the junction unmatched. From germline, CDR1 is LNHDA and CDR2 SQIVND (reference sequence). CDR3 residues: CASSPRTSRYTDTQYF. Written as DNA, the CDR3 is TGTGCCAGTAGTCCGCGGACTAGCCGATACACAGATACGCAGTATTTT.

The rearrangement joins TRBV6-5 to TRBJ2-7, with a possible D match to TRBD1 (6 bases). Germline values: CDR1 MNHEY, CDR2 SVGAGI. The V gene lost 1 base and the J gene lost 13 bases, with 11 bases spanning the gap. This CDR3 has 11 amino acids. CDR3 loop: CASSYYREEYF. CDR3 in DNA: TGTGCCAGCAGTTACTACAGGGAAGAATACTTC.

The chain employs TRBV19 and TRBJ1-2; D is possibly TRBD1 (5 bases). V lost 2 bases and J lost 2, with 15 bases in between. The CDR3 totals 16 residues. Germline CDR1 and CDR2: LNHDA and SQIVND (reference sequence). The CDR3 region has the DNA TGTGCCAGTAGTATAAACCTGGGGCAGCCCAACTATGGCTACACCTTC. Translating gives CASSINLGQPNYGYTF.

The chain couples TRBV6-5 to TRBJ1-2; 9 bases are a match to TRBD1. Germline V gene sequence: CDR1 MNHEY, CDR2 SVGAGI. Losses at the gene ends were 5 bases for V and 4 bases for J; bases not matched to a gene: 5. The CDR3 totals 14 residues. DNA of the CDR3: TGTGCCAGCAGTCGCGGGACAGGGTCCTATGGCTACACCTTC. Its protein product is CASSRGTGSYGYTF.

The chain recombines TRBV14 with TRBJ2-3; 10 bases match TRBD2. With 2 bases clipped from V and 4 bases from J, the junction kept 12 bases outside the gene matches. The CDR3 is 18 residues long. The germline gives CDR1 SGHDN, CDR2 FVKESK. The CDR3 spells CASSQLFASGGGPDTQYF. CDR3 in DNA: TGTGCCAGCAGCCAACTCTTCGCTAGCGGGGGAGGGCCAGATACGCAGTATTTT.

The chain links TRBV15 to TRBJ2-7; D is possibly TRBD1 (6 bases). The germline V gene has CDR1 LNHNV and CDR2 YYDKDF (reference sequence). V was shortened by 1 base and J by 1 base, with 14 bases between the two germline ends. This CDR3 spans 16 amino acids. The CDR3 is CATSRGEAGVSYEQYF. CDR3 coding DNA: TGTGCCACCAGCAGAGGTGAGGCAGGGGTATCCTACGAGCAGTACTTC.

This clone occurred once. V is TRBV13 and J is TRBJ2-6, with D perhaps TRBD1 (5 bases). The CDR3 length is 17 residues. Germline CDR1 PRHDT, CDR2 FYEKMQ (reference sequence). The V end lost 7 bases, the J end lost 3 bases, and 19 bases lay between the germline ends. Here the CDR3 DNA reads TGTGCCAGCAATCGATGGGGCCGTCCTAGTGGGGCCAACGTCCTGACTTTC. Its translation: CASNRWGRPSGANVLTF.

This clone was observed a single time. The chain couples TRBV4-1 to TRBJ1-4; D gene unclear. Between the trimmed V and J ends, which lost 0 bases and 8 bases, there was a span of 19 bases. Germline V lookup: CDR1 MGHRA, CDR2 YSYEKL. The CDR3 extends over 17 amino acids. Here the CDR3 reads CASSQDGRGGRGEKLFF. In DNA, the CDR3 is TGCGCCAGCAGCCAAGATGGTAGAGGTGGCAGAGGAGAAAAACTGTTTTTT.

V is TRBV5-1 and J is TRBJ1-3; tentatively, D is TRBD1 (6 bases). From germline, CDR1 is SGHRS and CDR2 YFSETQ. V was shortened by 4 bases and J by 0 bases, with 11 bases between the two germline ends. The CDR3 spans 15 residues. In nucleotides, the CDR3 is TGCGCCAGCAGCGCGGACAGAGACTCTGGAAACACCATATATTTT. This gives the protein CASSADRDSGNTIYF.

V and J are TRBV23-1 and TRBJ2-2; D might be TRBD1 (6 bases). TRBV23-1 is marked as an open reading frame, function uncertain. V lost 9 bases and J lost 4, with 15 bases in between. The CDR3 contains 14 residues. The CDR3: CASKRDRSTGELFF. DNA for the CDR3: TGCGCCAGTAAACGAGACAGGTCCACCGGGGAGCTGTTTTTT.

The chain carries TRBV5-1 and TRBJ2-2; tentative D call: TRBD1 (6 bases). The CDR3 has 16 amino acids. Germline CDR1 SGHRS, CDR2 YFSETQ. Trimming cost V 2 bases and J 0 bases, with 11 bases left between them. CDR3 loop: CASSLVQGTNTGELFF. The CDR3 bases are TGCGCCAGCAGCTTAGTACAGGGTACGAACACCGGGGAGCTGTTTTTT.

The genes are TRBV2 and TRBJ2-3; tentative D call: TRBD2 (7 bases). The CDR3 is 17 amino acids. CDR1 and CDR2 from the germline V gene are SNHLY and FYNNEI. V was cut by 0 bases and J by 6 bases, with 19 bases left in between. As DNA, the CDR3 is TGTGCCAGCAGTGAAGCGCGGGCGGGGGCCACTCGGGATACGCAGTATTTT. It codes for CASSEARAGATRDTQYF.

This rearrangement joins TRBV4-1 to TRBJ2-5; 8 positions agree with TRBD2. The CDR3 contains 15 residues. Germline lookup yields CDR1 MGHRA and CDR2 YSYEKL. Trimming removed 1 base from V and 1 base from J; junction bases left unmatched: 2. CDR3 protein: CASSQGLAPQETQYF. DNA for the CDR3: TGCGCCAGCAGCCAAGGACTAGCGCCCCAAGAGACCCAGTACTTC.

The chain links TRBV15 to TRBJ2-7; 9 bases agree with TRBD1. CDR1 is LNHNV and CDR2 is YYDKDF in the germline V gene (reference sequence). The CDR3 spans 17 residues. After removal of 1 base from V and 3 bases from J, the junction contained 10 bases not matched to a gene. The CDR3 nucleotides are TGTGCCACCAGCAGAGTACAGGGGGCGAACTCCGTCTACGAGCAGTACTTC. Its translation: CATSRVQGANSVYEQYF.

The J gene is TRBJ1-1, the V gene TRBV5-5; 8 bases agree with TRBD1. The trim removed 7 bases at V and 5 bases at J, leaving 13 bases unmatched. Germline values: CDR1 SGHKS, CDR2 YYEKEE (reference sequence). This CDR3 is built from 15 residues. The CDR3 coding sequence is TGTGCCAGCGGGCCGGGACAGGTTGGATGGACTGAAGCTTTCTTT. Amino acid sequence: CASGPGQVGWTEAFF.

The V and J genes are TRBV30 and TRBJ1-3; TRBD1 agrees at 8 bases. This CDR3 has 15 amino acids. The V segment lost 3 bases and the J segment 6 bases; nucleotides outside the gene matches: 10. In germline, CDR1 is GTSNPN, CDR2 SVGIG (reference sequence). The CDR3 here is CAWRPTGGILNTIYF. The CDR3 nucleotides are TGTGCCTGGAGACCTACAGGGGGGATTCTAAACACCATATATTTT. Looking up the rest from reference TRBV30 and TRBJ1-3 gives the full variable domain: SQTIHQWPATLVQPVGSPLSLECTVEGTSNPNLYWYRQAAGRGLQLLFYSVGIGQISSEVPQNLSASRPQDRQFILSSKKLLLSDSGFYLCAWRPTGGILNTIYFGEGSWLTVV.

The chain links TRBV30 to TRBJ2-1, with D possibly TRBD1 on 6 matching bases. CDR1 is GTSNPN, CDR2 SVGIG, per germline (reference sequence). Trimming removed 4 bases from V and 7 bases from J, with 14 bases in between. The CDR3 extends over 13 amino acids. CDR3 protein: CAWINSRGNEQFF. The CDR3 nucleotides are TGTGCCTGGATCAACTCGAGGGGGAATGAGCAGTTCTTC.

The chain joins TRBV7-9 to TRBJ2-3, with D perhaps matching TRBD2 (6 bases). Germline values: CDR1 SEHNR, CDR2 FQNEAQ (reference sequence). V was shortened by 5 bases and J by 0 bases, with 12 bases between the two germline ends. This CDR3 has 15 residues. The CDR3 here is CASSDSGLSTDTQYF. For the CDR3, the DNA is TGTGCCAGCAGCGACAGCGGGCTTAGCACAGATACGCAGTATTTT.

The V call is TRBV19, the J call TRBJ2-5; TRBD1 is a possible D gene (6 bases). The CDR3 runs to 13 residues. CDR1 LNHDA and CDR2 SQIVND come from the germline V gene (reference sequence). V lost 5 bases and J lost 5, with 12 bases in between. The CDR3 reads CASSVDRLETQYF. The CDR3 region has the DNA TGTGCCAGTAGTGTCGACAGGCTGGAGACCCAGTACTTC.

In its sample, this clone was seen once. CDR3 DNA sequence: TGTGCCAGTTCCCCCGAGACAGGGGGAAACACTGAAGCTTTCTTT. Its protein is CASSPETGGNTEAFF. This sequence joins TRBV6-1 and TRBJ1-1; 9 nucleotides line up with TRBD1. The CDR3 is 15 amino acids. Trimming removed 9 bases from V and 2 bases from J; junction bases left unmatched: 10. Germline V CDR1 and CDR2: MNHNS, SASEGT.

V usage is TRBV1 and J usage is TRBJ2-7; TRBD2, the D gene given by the table, was not confirmed from the DNA. TRBV1 counts as a pseudogene. The CDR3 spans 15 residues. CDR3 DNA: TGCACCAGCAGCCCGCCCAGGCTCAAGAGGGCCGGGCAGTACTTC. It is translated as CTSSPPRLKRAGQYF.

The V and J genes are TRBV7-6 and TRBJ2-1, with TRBD2 matching over 7 bases. Germline loops: CDR1 SGHVS, CDR2 FNYEAQ. J was trimmed by 4 bases and V by 5 bases; bases with no gene match: 8. There are 15 residues in the CDR3. The chain's CDR3 is CASSALTSLYNEQFF. Here the CDR3 DNA reads TGTGCCAGCAGCGCACTGACTAGCCTATACAATGAGCAGTTCTTC. Full variable domain (outside the CDR3, taken from reference TRBV7-6 and TRBJ2-1): GAGVSQSPRYKVTKRGQDVALRCDPISGHVSLYWYRQALGQGPEFLTYFNYEAQQDKSGLPNDRFSAERPEGSISTLTIQRTEQRDSAMYRCASSALTSLYNEQFFGPGTRLTVL.

This sequence joins TRBV4-2 and TRBJ2-1, with 8 bases matching TRBD2. This CDR3 has 16 amino acids. CDR1 LGHNA and CDR2 YNFKEQ come from the germline V gene. The J segment lost 6 bases and the V segment lost 1 base, leaving 8 bases of the junction unmatched. The CDR3 region is CASSQGGGGSRNEQFF. DNA for the CDR3: TGTGCCAGCAGCCAAGGCGGCGGGGGGTCTCGCAATGAGCAGTTCTTC.

This chain uses TRBV6-6 with TRBJ1-5; 7 nucleotides line up with TRBD1. Germline lookup yields CDR1 MNHNY and CDR2 SVGAGI (reference sequence). V lost 6 bases, J lost 7 bases, and 12 bases stayed unmatched. This CDR3 spans 15 amino acids. The CDR3 sequence is CASSSGQGVGQPQHF. CDR3 coding DNA: TGTGCCAGCAGCTCAGGGCAGGGGGTTGGGCAGCCCCAGCATTTT.

The chain recombines TRBV5-1 with TRBJ2-3; 7 bases line up with TRBD2. CDR1 is SGHRS and CDR2 is YFSETQ in the germline V gene. The CDR3 is 15 amino acids. V shed 5 bases and J 5 bases; nucleotides not matched to a gene: 11. The CDR3 sequence is CASSLRRGVQDTQYF. In nucleotides, the CDR3 is TGCGCCAGCAGTCTACGTCGGGGGGTCCAAGATACGCAGTATTTT.

V gene TRBV5-5 combines with J gene TRBJ2-7; D might be TRBD1 (5 bases). Looked up from germline, CDR1 is SGHKS and CDR2 is YYEKEE (reference sequence). CDR3 length: 16 residues. V lost 6 bases to trimming and J lost 0 bases, with 19 bases between them. The CDR3 protein is CASNQSPETASYEQYF. The CDR3 DNA follows: TGTGCCAGCAACCAAAGTCCGGAGACAGCCTCCTACGAGCAGTACTTC.

The chain links TRBV18 to TRBJ2-1, with D possibly being TRBD1 (6 bases). The CDR3 loop spans 14 amino acids. V lost 2 bases and J 9 bases, leaving 14 bases between the germline ends. Looked up from germline, CDR1 is KGHSH and CDR2 is LQKENI. The CDR3 DNA reads as TGTGCCAGCTCACCAGGGGCGCGCAGGGGTGAGCAGTTCTTC. It is translated as CASSPGARRGEQFF.

This rearrangement joins TRBV28 to TRBJ1-2; 7 nucleotides line up with TRBD1. This CDR3 has 14 amino acids. Germline V gene data show CDR1 as MDHEN and CDR2 as SYDVKM. J was trimmed by 7 bases and V by 3 bases; bases with no gene match: 8. The CDR3 sequence is CASSFVKGARGYTF. The CDR3 coding sequence is TGTGCCAGCAGTTTTGTTAAGGGGGCACGTGGCTACACCTTC.

The rearrangement joins TRBV5-6 to TRBJ1-2, with D tentatively TRBD1 (5 bases). CDR3 length: 13 residues. Trimming took off 1 base at V and 7 bases at J, with 11 bases between the two ends. Germline-derived CDR1 and CDR2 are SGHDT and YYEEEE. CDR3 coding DNA: TGTGCCAGCAGCTTGCGGGGGAGGGCTGGCTACACCTTC. It encodes CASSLRGRAGYTF.